This paragraph covers one T cell receptor (beta chain) sequence. What it binds is unknown. These data are taken from a study of T-cell memory formation after mild COVID-19. Study-wide results and limits: Clones contracting across day 15 to 85 had a balanced CD4/CD8 profile; later expanding clones leaned CD4+.

V shed 0 bases and J shed 4 bases, with 12 bases lying between them. Looked up from germline, CDR1 is MNHNS and CDR2 is SASEGT. CDR3 length: 15 residues. TCRdb reanalysed the 5' RACE reads using MiXCR and keeps one entry per CDR3 protein. Found here are around 450,000 distinct CDR3 sequences, around 20% of them singletons; the top ten hold 7.5% to 10%. The source of this sequence is an adult woman who had mild COVID-19 (a few samples of this study predate the infection). Cell type and time point are not known. The V and J genes are TRBV6-1 and TRBJ1-2; unclear D gene. Sequencing used PBMCs or a T cell subset sorted from them (not recorded which). The CDR3, as DNA: TGTGCCAGCAGTGAAGCTTCAGGTGGCGGCTATGGCTACACCTTC. This encodes CASSEASGGGYGYTF.